The TCR beta chain described here comes from a study of OX40 agonist ivuxolimab in advanced cancers. The wider study: Mean age about 60 years, range roughly 23 to 79; roughly 80% male.

Profiled with immunoSEQ multiplex PCR; TCRdb holds only in-frame clones, not every one. The sample has about 110,000 clones, 90% seen once; the top ten hold approximately 0.49%. Looked up from germline, CDR1 is SGHVS and CDR2 is FQNEAQ. The CDR3 has 15 amino acids. With 4 bases removed from V and 2 bases from J, the gap between germline ends came to 14 bases. As concerns this clone: Its antigen remains unidentified.

Study results and caveats: Both CD4+ and CD8+ T cell populations in blood had undergone clonal expansion by week 6 at 0.1 to 3.0 mg/kg.

This sequence originates from an adult with an advanced solid tumor such as melanoma, head and neck, liver or kidney cancer. Sequencing used CD4+ or CD8+ T cells sorted from blood, obtained in a trial of the OX40 agonist ivuxolimab. The chain carries TRBV7-8 and TRBJ2-5; the D is unclear. The CDR3 DNA is TGTGCCAGCAGCTCTCAAGGTCAACGTCAAGAGACCCAGTACTTC. This gives the protein CASSSQGQRQETQYF. The whole variable domain, remainder taken from reference TRBV7-8 and TRBJ2-5, is GAGVSQSPRYKVAKRGQDVALRCDPISGHVSLFWYQQALGQGPEFLTYFQNEAQLDKSGLPSDRFFAERPEGSVSTLKIQRTQQEDSAVYLCASSSQGQRQETQYFGPGTRLLVL.